This TCR beta chain was sequenced during a study of shared T cell receptors in the human thymus. Germline V gene sequence: CDR1 LNHDA, CDR2 SQIVND (reference sequence). V lost 6 bases and J lost 1, with 9 bases in between. The CDR3 runs 13 residues. The protocol was immunoSEQ multiplex PCR, while the TCRdb copy is restricted to in-frame clones and leaves out a portion. The repertoire holds approximately 400,000 clones, with roughly 94% as singletons. The sequenced material came from thymocytes. The TCR comes from a human donor. J is TRBJ1-1 and V is TRBV19; no clear D gene. The CDR3 DNA follows: TGTGCCAGTAGCCTGACTGCGAACACTGAAGCTTTCTTT. It encodes CASSLTANTEAFF.